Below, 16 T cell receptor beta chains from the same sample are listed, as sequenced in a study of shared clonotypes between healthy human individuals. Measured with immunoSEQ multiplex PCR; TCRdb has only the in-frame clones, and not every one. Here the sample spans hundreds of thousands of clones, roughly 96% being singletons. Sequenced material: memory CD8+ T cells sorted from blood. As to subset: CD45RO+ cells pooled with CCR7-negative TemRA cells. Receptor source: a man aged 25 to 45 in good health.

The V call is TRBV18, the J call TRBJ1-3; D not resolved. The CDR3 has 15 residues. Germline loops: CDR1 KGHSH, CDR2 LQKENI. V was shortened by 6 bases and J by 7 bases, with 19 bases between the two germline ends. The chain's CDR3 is CASSRPGSSGNTIYF. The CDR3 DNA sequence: TGTGCCAGCTCTCGGCCAGGTTCTAGTGGGAACACCATATATTTT.

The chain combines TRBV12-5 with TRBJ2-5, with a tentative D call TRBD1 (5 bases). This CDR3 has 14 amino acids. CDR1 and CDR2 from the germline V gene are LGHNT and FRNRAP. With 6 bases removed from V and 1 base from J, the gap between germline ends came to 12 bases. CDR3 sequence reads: CASGPQGLQETQYF. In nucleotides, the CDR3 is TGTGCTAGTGGCCCCCAGGGCCTCCAAGAGACCCAGTACTTC.

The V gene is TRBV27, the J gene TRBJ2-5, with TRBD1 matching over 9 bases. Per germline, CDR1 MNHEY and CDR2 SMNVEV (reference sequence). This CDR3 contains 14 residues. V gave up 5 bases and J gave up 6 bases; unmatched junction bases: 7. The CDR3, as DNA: TGTGCCAGCAGTCCCGGGACAGGGCTGAAGACCCAGTACTTC. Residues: CASSPGTGLKTQYF.

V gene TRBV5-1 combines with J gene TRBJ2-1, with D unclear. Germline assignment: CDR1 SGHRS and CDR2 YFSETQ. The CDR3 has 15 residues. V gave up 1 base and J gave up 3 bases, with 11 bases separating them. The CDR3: CASSLSRMDYNEQFF. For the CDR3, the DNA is TGCGCCAGCAGCTTGTCTCGAATGGACTACAATGAGCAGTTCTTC. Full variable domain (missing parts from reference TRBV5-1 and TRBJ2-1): KAGVTQTPRYLIKTRGQQVTLSCSPISGHRSVSWYQQTPGQGLQFLFEYFSETQRNKGNFPGRFSGRQFSNSRSEMNVSTLELGDSALYLCASSLSRMDYNEQFFGPGTRLTVL.

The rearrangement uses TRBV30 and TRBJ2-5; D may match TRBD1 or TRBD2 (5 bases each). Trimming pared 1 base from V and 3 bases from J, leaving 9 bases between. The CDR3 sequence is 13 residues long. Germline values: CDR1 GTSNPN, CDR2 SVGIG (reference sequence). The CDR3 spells CAWSGGLEETQYF. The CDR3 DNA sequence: TGTGCCTGGAGTGGGGGGTTGGAAGAGACCCAGTACTTC.

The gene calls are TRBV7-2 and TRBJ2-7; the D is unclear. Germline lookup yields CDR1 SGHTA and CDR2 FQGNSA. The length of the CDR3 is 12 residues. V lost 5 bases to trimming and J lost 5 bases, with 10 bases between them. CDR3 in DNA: TGTGCCAGCAGCCGAACATCCAACGAGCAGTACTTC. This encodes CASSRTSNEQYF.

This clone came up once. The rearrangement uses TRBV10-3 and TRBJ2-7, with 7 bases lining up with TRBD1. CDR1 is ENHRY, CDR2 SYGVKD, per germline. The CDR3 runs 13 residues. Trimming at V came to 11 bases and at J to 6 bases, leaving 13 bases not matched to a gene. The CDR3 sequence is CASQGPLATEQYF. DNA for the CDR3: TGTGCCTCACAGGGGCCCCTTGCTACCGAGCAGTACTTC.

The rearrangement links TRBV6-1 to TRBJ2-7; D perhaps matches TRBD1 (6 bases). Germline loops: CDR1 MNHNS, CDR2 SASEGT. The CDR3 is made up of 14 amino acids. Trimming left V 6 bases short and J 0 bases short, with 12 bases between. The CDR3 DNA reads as TGTGCCAGCAGCCCGGGACACCGCTCCTACGAGCAGTACTTC. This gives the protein CASSPGHRSYEQYF.

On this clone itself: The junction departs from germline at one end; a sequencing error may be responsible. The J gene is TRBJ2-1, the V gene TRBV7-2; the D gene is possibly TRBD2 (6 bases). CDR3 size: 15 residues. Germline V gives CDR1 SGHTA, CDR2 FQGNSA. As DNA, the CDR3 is TGTGCCAGCAGCCGACGGGGGTTCAGGACCAATGAGCATTTCTTC. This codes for CASSRRGFRTNEHFF.

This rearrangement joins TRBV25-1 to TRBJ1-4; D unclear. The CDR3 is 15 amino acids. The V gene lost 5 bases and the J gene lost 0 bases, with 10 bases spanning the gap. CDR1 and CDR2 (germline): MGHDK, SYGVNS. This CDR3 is CASSNRLATNEKLFF. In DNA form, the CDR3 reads TGTGCCAGCAGTAACCGACTTGCAACTAATGAAAAACTGTTTTTT.

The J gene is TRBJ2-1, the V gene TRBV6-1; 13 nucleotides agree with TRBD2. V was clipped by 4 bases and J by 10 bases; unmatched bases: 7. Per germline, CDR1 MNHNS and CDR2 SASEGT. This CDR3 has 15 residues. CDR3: CASSGTSGRTGEQFF. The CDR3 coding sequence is TGTGCCAGCAGTGGGACTAGCGGGAGAACAGGCGAGCAGTTCTTC.

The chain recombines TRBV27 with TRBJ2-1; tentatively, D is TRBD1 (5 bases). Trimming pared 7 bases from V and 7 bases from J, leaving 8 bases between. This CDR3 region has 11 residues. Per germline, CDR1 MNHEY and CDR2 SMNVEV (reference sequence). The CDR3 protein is CASTKGNEQFF. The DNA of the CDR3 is TGTGCCAGCACGAAGGGGAATGAGCAGTTCTTC.

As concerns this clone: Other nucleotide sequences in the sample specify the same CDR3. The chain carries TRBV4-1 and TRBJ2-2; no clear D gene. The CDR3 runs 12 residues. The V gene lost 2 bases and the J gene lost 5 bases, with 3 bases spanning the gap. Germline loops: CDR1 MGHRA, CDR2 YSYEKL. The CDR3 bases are TGCGCCAGCAGCCAAAATACCGGGGAGCTGTTTTTT. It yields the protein CASSQNTGELFF.

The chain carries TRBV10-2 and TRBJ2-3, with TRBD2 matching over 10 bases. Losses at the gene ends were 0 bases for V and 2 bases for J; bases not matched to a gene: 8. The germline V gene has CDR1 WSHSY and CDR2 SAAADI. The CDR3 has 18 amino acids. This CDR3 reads CASSESVGSGRYTDTQYF. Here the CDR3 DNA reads TGCGCCAGCAGTGAGTCCGTGGGTAGCGGGAGGTACACAGATACGCAGTATTTT.

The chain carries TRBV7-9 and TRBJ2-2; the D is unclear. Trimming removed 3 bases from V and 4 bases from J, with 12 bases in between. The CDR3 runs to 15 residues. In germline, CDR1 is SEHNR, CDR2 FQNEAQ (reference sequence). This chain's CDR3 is CASSFRRSGTGELFF. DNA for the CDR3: TGTGCCAGCAGCTTTCGCAGGAGTGGCACCGGGGAGCTGTTTTTT.

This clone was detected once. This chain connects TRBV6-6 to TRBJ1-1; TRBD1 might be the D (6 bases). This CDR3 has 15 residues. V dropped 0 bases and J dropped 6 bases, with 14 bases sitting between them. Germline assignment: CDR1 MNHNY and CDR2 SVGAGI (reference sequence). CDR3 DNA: TGTGCCAGCAGTTACTCGAAGAGGGGGACGTCTGAAGCTTTCTTT. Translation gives CASSYSKRGTSEAFF.